The T cell receptor (beta chain) described here comes from a study of a mutant IDH1 vaccine in newly diagnosed glioma (dated by TCRdb to 2020 to 2022). At the level of the whole study: The approximately 32 treated patients were 62.5% male and around 40% female, with a mean age of roughly 40 years. Before enrollment, patients had received standard therapy of radiotherapy alone, temozolomide alone, or radiochemotherapy with temozolomide; most received the combination. Peripheral blood samples were drawn at six visits, namely V03 (baseline), V05, V07, V10, V12 and V13. For exploratory analyses, longitudinal TCRB deep sequencing was carried out in roughly 25 treated patients wherever samples were available.

Note on this clone: The specificity of this receptor is unknown. Base qualities are not at hand, and no much larger clone is one base apart.

The study at large found these results: The authors stated that sample limitations prevented analyses of patient blood samples from being reproduced. Selection of PBMC samples for TCRB deep sequencing was based on availability. Changes in the top peripheral T cell clonotypes picked up by TCRB sequencing did not appear to be linked to pseudoprogression. Immune responses induced by the vaccine were seen in around 94% of patients across multiple MHC alleles.

Libraries were prepared through the immunoSEQ multiplex PCR assay. Rearranged TCR beta chain sequences were amplified using the hsTCRB Kit according to the manufacturer's protocol. TCRB libraries were sequenced on an Illumina MiSeq. On the authors' methods: The proprietary platform of the kit vendor was used for demultiplexing, trimming and gene mapping. Held by TCRdb, this immuneACCESS table contains in-frame sequences only and omits some clones. Under half of the omission traces to an unresolved V gene where checked; the cause of the rest is unknown. The V and J calls and clone size were taken over from that table, and D and trimming were inferred from the DNA. The sample profile shows about 46,000 clones; about 80% of them were found once. The top ten hold over 1.5% of the sample. Interpreted using the paper, the time point label stands for: baseline, week 1 (first vaccination visit). In light of the paper, this sample's treatment or condition label describes: pre-vaccination baseline after standard-of-care therapy. The donors had newly diagnosed IDH1-mutant astrocytomas of WHO grade 3 or 4 that showed loss of nuclear ATRX. The samples were drawn from NOA16, a multicentre, single-arm, open-label phase I trial in Germany that tested a mutant IDH1 peptide vaccine in humans for the first time. For immunogenicity testing, the blood drawn at visit V03 was used as the baseline sample. Genomic DNA for TCRB sequencing was extracted from EDTA blood using the DNeasy Blood and Tissue Kit.

This receptor was taken from a woman in her forties with glioma. Sequencing was performed on PBMCs, taken from a glioma patient treated with radiotherapy, temozolomide or both.

The sequenced DNA: TGTGCCAGCAGCGTAGGTCCGGGGGGAGATACGCAGTATTTT. This codes for CASSVGPGGDTQYF. This receptor chain uses TRBV9 and TRBJ2-3; 7 bases in the junction line up with TRBD2. The germline V end is reduced by 0 bases and the J end by 5 bases; junction bases left unmatched: 3. CDR1 SGDLS and CDR2 YYNGEE were looked up in the germline V gene. Inclusive of the bounding cysteine and phenylalanine, the CDR3 is 14 residues long. Only the CDR3 region is kept as DNA, spanning 42 bases read in frame from base 1. This CDR3, with the reference TRBV9 and TRBJ2-3 proteins standing in past its ends, gives the full variable domain DSGVTQTPKHLITATGQRVTLRCSPRSGDLSVYWYQQSLDQGLQFLIQYYNGEERAKGNILERFSAQQFPDLHSELNLSSLELGDSALYFCASSVGPGGDTQYFGPGTRLTVL.